The next 18 T cell receptor beta chains were all read from a single sample in a study of shared clonotypes between healthy human individuals (dated by TCRdb to the early 2020s). Library preparation employed the immunoSEQ multiplex PCR assay. TCRdb obtained this table from immuneACCESS and retained in-frame rearrangements with V and J assigned. These tables miss some clones; where compared with another copy, unresolved V genes account for less than half of the shortfall, and the remainder is unexplained. For this sample the table gives about 960,000 clones, of which 76% were detected only once. Approximately 1.5% of the sample is in the top ten clones. The specimen sequenced was memory CD4+ T cells sorted from blood. Interpreted using the paper, the cell subset or site label stands for: CD45RA-negative fraction. These receptors were taken from a young man in good health.

A single count supports this clone. The chain uses TRBV7-9 and TRBJ2-1, with D possibly being TRBD1 or TRBD2 (6 bases each). V gave up 7 bases and J gave up 5 bases, with 9 bases separating them. The CDR3 is made up of 12 amino acids. Germline V CDR1 and CDR2: SEHNR, FQNEAQ (reference sequence). CDR3 sequence (DNA): TGTGCCAGCACAAGGGGGGACAATGAGCAGTTCTTC. Its translation: CASTRGDNEQFF.

Ten or more counts support this clone. The gene calls are TRBV19 and TRBJ2-1, with 8 bases that match TRBD2. The CDR3 is made up of 13 amino acids. The V and J ends lost 3 bases and 10 bases, in that order; junction bases with no gene match: 5. Germline loops: CDR1 LNHDA, CDR2 SQIVND (reference sequence). The CDR3 DNA is TGTGCCAGTAGTATGACTAGCGTAGGCGAGCAGTTCTTC. Translated, it gives CASSMTSVGEQFF.

The chain is built from TRBV18 and TRBJ1-5; 8 bases match TRBD1. There are 15 residues in the CDR3. V shed 3 bases, J shed 5 bases, and the junction held 6 bases outside the gene matches. Germline CDR1 reads KGHSH; CDR2 reads LQKENI. In DNA form, the CDR3 reads TGTGCCAGCTCACCGACTCAGGGGGCGGATCAGCCCCAGCATTTT. It encodes CASSPTQGADQPQHF.

Only a few counts were recorded for this clone. The chain carries TRBV11-2 and TRBJ2-3; 7 positions match TRBD1. This CDR3 contains 16 residues. The junction had 4 bases not matched to a gene; V was cut back by 0 bases and J by 1 base. Germline assignment: CDR1 SGHAT and CDR2 FQNNGV. CDR3 coding DNA: TGTGCCAGCAGCTTAGATCCAGGGGGAGGCACAGATACGCAGTATTTT. It codes for CASSLDPGGGTDTQYF.

The chain carries TRBV6-5 and TRBJ1-1; perhaps TRBD1 as D (5 bases). There are 15 residues in the CDR3. V gave up 6 bases and J gave up 0 bases, with 14 bases separating them. The germline V gene has CDR1 MNHEY and CDR2 SVGAGI. DNA of the CDR3: TGTGCCAGCAGCCTGGGGGTTACGGTGAACACTGAAGCTTTCTTT. Its translation is CASSLGVTVNTEAFF.

The V gene is TRBV5-1, the J gene TRBJ2-1, with D maybe TRBD1 (6 bases). The CDR3 has 14 amino acids. Trimming left V 5 bases short and J 8 bases short, with 17 bases between. The germline CDR1 and CDR2 sequences are SGHRS and YFSETQ. As DNA, the CDR3 is TGCGCCAGCAGGAGGGGTTACAGGGACGATGAGCAGTTCTTC. Amino acid sequence: CASRRGYRDDEQFF.

On this clone: Other DNA sequences in this specimen translate into the identical CDR3. The rearrangement links TRBV29-1 to TRBJ1-1; weak D call: TRBD1 (6 bases). The CDR3 loop spans 13 amino acids. With 5 bases removed from V and 0 bases from J, the gap between germline ends came to 10 bases. CDR1 is SQVTM and CDR2 is ANQGSEA in the germline V gene. The CDR3 loop is CSVKGQMNTEAFF. Written as DNA, the CDR3 is TGCAGCGTTAAAGGACAGATGAACACTGAAGCTTTCTTT.

The chain carries TRBV9 and TRBJ1-1; 7 bases are shared with TRBD1. The length of the CDR3 is 15 residues. The V gene end was trimmed by 0 bases and the J gene end by 4 bases; junction bases not matched to a gene: 6. Germline values: CDR1 SGDLS, CDR2 YYNGEE. This CDR3 is CASSVDGAGGTEAFF. The CDR3 coding sequence is TGTGCCAGCAGCGTAGACGGCGCAGGGGGCACTGAAGCTTTCTTT.

Worth noting for this clone: Other DNA sequences in the same sample also yield this CDR3. The V gene is TRBV5-1, the J gene TRBJ1-2; perhaps TRBD1 as D (6 bases). The germline V gene encodes CDR1 SGHRS and CDR2 YFSETQ. The V gene lost 0 bases and the J gene lost 3 bases, with 12 bases spanning the gap. There are 15 residues in the CDR3. CDR3 coding DNA: TGCGCCAGCAGCTTGGTGGCGGGGGGCGACTATGGCTACACCTTC. Encoded protein: CASSLVAGGDYGYTF.

The chain employs TRBV6-1 and TRBJ1-5; no reliable D call. Germline values: CDR1 MNHNS, CDR2 SASEGT. V dropped 2 bases and J dropped 0 bases, with 11 bases sitting between them. This CDR3 region has 16 residues. The CDR3 DNA is TGTGCCAGCAGTGAAATGTCGGCTTATAGCAATCAGCCCCAGCATTTT. Protein: CASSEMSAYSNQPQHF.

A few counts support this clone. The chain couples TRBV19 to TRBJ1-5; D is undetermined. V was clipped by 8 bases and J by 3 bases, with 14 bases between them. This CDR3 region has 14 residues. Germline V gene lookup returns CDR1 LNHDA and CDR2 SQIVND (reference sequence). CDR3 sequence: CASWEGSINQPQHF. The CDR3 region has the DNA TGTGCCAGTTGGGAGGGCAGTATCAATCAGCCCCAGCATTTT.

Only a few counts were recorded for this clone. The chain is built from TRBV9 and TRBJ1-1; 8 bases fit TRBD1. The J segment lost 0 bases and the V segment lost 4 bases, leaving 2 bases of the junction unmatched. The CDR3 is 14 amino acids. Germline CDR1 is SGDLS and CDR2 is YYNGEE. CDR3 sequence reads: CASSRTGLNTEAFF. CDR3 nucleotides: TGTGCCAGCAGCCGGACAGGGTTGAACACTGAAGCTTTCTTT.

There are a few counts of this clone. The genes are TRBV18 and TRBJ1-1, with TRBD1 matching over 10 bases. The CDR3 contains 15 residues. J gave up 3 bases and V 4 bases, and 5 bases lay outside the gene matches. CDR1 is KGHSH and CDR2 is LQKENI in the germline V gene. The CDR3 spells CASSRGQGVDTEAFF. CDR3 nucleotide sequence: TGTGCCAGCTCACGAGGACAGGGGGTAGACACTGAAGCTTTCTTT.

The gene calls are TRBV25-1 and TRBJ1-1, with D uncertain. The CDR3 is made up of 13 amino acids. The V end lost 7 bases, the J end lost 1 base, and 10 bases lay between the germline ends. Germline-derived CDR1 and CDR2 are MGHDK and SYGVNS. CDR3 region: CASKDSGNTEAFF. The CDR3 coding sequence is TGTGCCAGCAAAGACTCTGGGAACACTGAAGCTTTCTTT. Using reference TRBV25-1 and TRBJ1-1 for the parts outside the CDR3, the full variable domain is EADIYQTPRYLVIGTGKKITLECSQTMGHDKMYWYQQDPGMELHLIHYSYGVNSTEKGDLSSESTVSRIRTEHFPLTLESARPSHTSQYLCASKDSGNTEAFFGQGTRLTVV.

For this clone: Other DNA sequences in the sample encode the same CDR3. This chain uses TRBV6-5 with TRBJ1-1; D gene uncertain. CDR1 and CDR2 from the germline V gene are MNHEY and SVGAGI. The CDR3 runs to 14 residues. The V end lost 0 bases, the J end lost 1 base, and 6 bases lay between the germline ends. The CDR3 bases are TGTGCCAGCAGTTACTCGACGGGGAACACTGAAGCTTTCTTT. Amino acids: CASSYSTGNTEAFF.

The chain carries TRBV11-2 and TRBJ2-5; the match to TRBD2 covers 12 bases. The CDR3 totals 16 residues. V shed 5 bases, J shed 5 bases, and the junction held 9 bases outside the gene matches. Per germline, CDR1 SGHAT and CDR2 FQNNGV. CDR3 sequence: CASSNGLAGLQETQYF. The CDR3 nucleotides are TGTGCCAGCAGCAACGGACTAGCGGGACTGCAGGAGACCCAGTACTTC.

This rearrangement joins TRBV5-1 to TRBJ2-7; D is undetermined. Trimming shortened V by 0 bases and J by 2 bases, and 18 bases separated the two germline ends. This CDR3 region has 17 residues. The germline gives CDR1 SGHRS, CDR2 YFSETQ. The CDR3: CASSLASSPFTTYEQYF. For the CDR3, the DNA is TGCGCCAGCAGCTTGGCCTCTTCTCCTTTCACAACCTACGAGCAGTACTTC.

The genes are TRBV18 and TRBJ2-2; no firm D call. Germline CDR1 KGHSH, CDR2 LQKENI. V dropped 1 base and J dropped 7 bases, with 7 bases sitting between them. The CDR3 runs 13 residues. CDR3 sequence: CASSPLGLGELFF. DNA for the CDR3: TGTGCCAGCTCACCACTTGGGCTCGGGGAGCTGTTTTTT.